A selection of T cell receptor beta chains follows, all from one sample in a study of regulatory T cells in long-lasting Graves disease. TCRdb called the multiplex PCR reads again in MiXCR, with one record for every CDR3 protein. The sample records hundreds of thousands of distinct CDR3 sequences, roughly 23% being singletons. Here the sequenced sample was peripheral blood mononuclear cells (PBMCs), taken when the disease was refractory, from a patient treated with antithyroid drugs. The receptors come from a female donor with Graves disease. The CDR3 runs from the conserved cysteine through the conserved F or W. A D gene is named only where the DNA matches it firmly. Not all rows give a size; the values are once, few, many and, for expanded clones, a class.

d_call	clone_size	v_call	j_call	cdr3_aa	cdr3_nt
-	many	TRBV28	TRBJ2-4	CASSVGQGGGRNIQYF	TGTGCCAGCAGCGTTGGACAGGGCGGGGGTAGAAACATTCAGTACTTC
-	few	TRBV14	TRBJ2-2	CASSHTEGPGELFF	TGTGCCAGCAGCCATACCGAAGGCCCCGGGGAGCTGTTTTTT
TRBD1	many	TRBV5-1	TRBJ1-5	CASSLEGTGPQHF	TGCGCCAGCAGCTTGGAGGGGACAGGTCCCCAGCATTTT
TRBD1	many	TRBV2	TRBJ2-7	CASRRGTGGEQYF	TGTGCCAGCAGGAGGGGGACAGGGGGCGAGCAGTACTTC
-	-	TRBV30	TRBJ1-1	CAWSVYSSPRQEALF	TGTGCCTGGAGTGTCTATTCTTCCCCTCGACAGGAAGCTCTCTTT
TRBD2	-	TRBV19	TRBJ2-3	CASGGTSGTDTQYF	TGTGCCAGTGGAGGGACTAGCGGCACAGATACGCAGTATTTT
-	few	TRBV7-9	TRBJ1-3	CASSLTQGNTIYF	TGTGCCAGCAGCTTAACCCAGGGAAACACCATATATTTT
TRBD2	few	TRBV3-1	TRBJ2-7	CASSQVSAGGPYEQYF	TGTGCCAGCAGCCAAGTTTCAGCGGGAGGCCCCTACGAGCAGTACTTC
-	many	TRBV25-1	TRBJ1-3	CASSVSSGNTIYF	TGTGCCAGCAGTGTAAGCTCTGGAAACACCATATATTTT
-	many	TRBV28	TRBJ1-1	CASSSVDRLNTEAFF	TGTGCCAGCAGTTCGGTGGACAGATTGAACACTGAAGCTTTCTTT
-	many	TRBV28	TRBJ2-2	CASSSRQANTGELFF	TGTGCCAGCAGTTCACGACAGGCAAACACCGGGGAGCTGTTTTTT
-	many	TRBV7-3	TRBJ2-7	CASTLYEQYF	TGTGCCAGCACTCTGTACGAGCAGTACTTC
-	-	TRBV20-1	TRBJ2-7	CSARSGRTSYEQYF	TGCAGTGCTAGATCCGGAAGAACCTCCTACGAGCAGTACTTC
-	many	TRBV28	TRBJ2-4	CASREGSTAKNIQYF	TGTGCCAGCAGGGAAGGTAGTACGGCCAAAAACATTCAGTACTTC
-	-	TRBV20-1	TRBJ1-1	CSARDPVNTEAFF	TGCAGTGCTAGAGATCCCGTGAACACTGAAGCTTTCTTT
TRBD2	-	TRBV6-1	TRBJ2-1	CASSESGGGQFF	TGTGCCAGCAGTGAATCTGGGGGGGGGCAGTTCTTC
TRBD1	many	TRBV2	TRBJ1-4	CATPGGQGNEKLFF	TGTGCCACCCCAGGGGGACAGGGGAATGAAAAACTGTTTTTT
-	-	TRBV28	TRBJ1-5	CASTPGTSNQPQHF	TGTGCCAGCACCCCAGGCACCAGCAATCAGCCCCAGCATTTT
-	-	TRBV12-3/TRBV12-4	TRBJ1-2	CASSRRGPRYGYTF	TGTGCCAGCAGTAGACGGGGACCGAGATATGGCTACACCTTC
-	many	TRBV15	TRBJ2-5	CATSRGGDRRETQYF	TGTGCCACCAGCAGAGGGGGAGACAGGCGGGAGACCCAGTACTTC
-	many	TRBV3-1	TRBJ2-1	CASSQSFGNEQFF	TGTGCCAGCAGCCAATCCTTTGGGAATGAGCAGTTCTTC
-	-	TRBV27	TRBJ2-3	CASSFWAESTDTQYF	TGTGCCAGCAGTTTTTGGGCGGAAAGCACAGATACGCAGTATTTT
-	many	TRBV28	TRBJ2-5	CASSLGGTNQETQYF	TGTGCCAGCAGTTTGGGCGGTACAAACCAAGAGACCCAGTACTTC
-	many	TRBV28	TRBJ2-7	CASMATTYEQYF	TGTGCCAGCATGGCGACTACCTACGAGCAGTACTTC
TRBD2	-	TRBV28	TRBJ2-1	CASTRTSAYNEQFF	TGTGCCAGCACCCGGACTAGCGCCTACAATGAGCAGTTCTTC
-	-	TRBV5-1	TRBJ2-7	CASSLGKNTYEQYF	TGCGCCAGCAGCTTGGGGAAAAACACCTACGAGCAGTACTTC
TRBD1	once	TRBV28	TRBJ2-5	CASSSPGQGYQETQYF	TGTGCCAGCAGTTCCCCGGGACAGGGGTACCAAGAGACCCAGTACTTC
-	-	TRBV19	TRBJ1-1	CASSSRQVVRTEAFF	TGTGCCAGTAGTAGCAGACAGGTTGTTCGGACTGAAGCTTTCTTT
TRBD1	-	TRBV12-3/TRBV12-4	TRBJ1-2	CASSLGQGVGYTF	TGTGCCAGCAGTTTGGGGCAGGGGGTCGGCTACACCTTC
TRBD1	many	TRBV28	TRBJ2-2	CASSLTGTGVYTGELFF	TGTGCCAGCAGTCTCACCGGGACAGGGGTGTACACCGGGGAGCTGTTTTTT
-	few	TRBV12-3/TRBV12-4	TRBJ2-4	CASSHRGTLAKNIQYF	TGTGCCAGCAGCCATAGGGGGACTCTAGCCAAAAACATTCAGTACTTC
-	-	TRBV7-9	TRBJ2-7	CASSLGGGGQFSYEQYF	TGTGCCAGCAGCTTAGGAGGGGGAGGGCAATTTTCCTACGAGCAGTACTTC
-	few	TRBV20-1	TRBJ2-1	CSASRDYYNEQFF	TGCAGTGCTAGCCGTGACTACTACAATGAGCAGTTCTTC
-	many	TRBV7-9	TRBJ2-5	CASSLGPGQETQYF	TGTGCCAGCAGCTTAGGGCCAGGCCAAGAGACCCAGTACTTC
-	many	TRBV12-3/TRBV12-4	TRBJ2-7	CASMGSYFEQYF	TGTGCCAGCATGGGCTCCTACTTCGAGCAGTACTTC
-	many	TRBV20-1	TRBJ2-5	CSARDPSTQYF	TGCAGTGCTAGAGATCCGTCAACCCAGTACTTC
TRBD2	-	TRBV19	TRBJ2-4	CASRIRHGIWTSGSHIQYF	TGTGCCAGTCGAATCCGTCACGGGATCTGGACTAGCGGGAGCCACATTCAGTACTTC
-	-	TRBV14	TRBJ1-1	CASSQDWHRGGTEAFF	TGTGCCAGCAGCCAAGATTGGCACCGGGGGGGCACTGAAGCTTTCTTT
-	-	TRBV13	TRBJ1-3	CATSLEDTIYF	TGTGCCACCAGCTTAGAGGACACCATATATTTT
-	many	TRBV6-1	TRBJ1-5	CASSTGMIQPQHF	TGTGCCAGCAGCACAGGGATGATTCAGCCCCAGCATTTT
TRBD1	many	TRBV20-1	TRBJ2-7	CSVIRTGGFDEQYF	TGCAGTGTCATAAGGACAGGGGGCTTTGACGAGCAGTACTTC
-	few	TRBV5-6	TRBJ2-1	CASRAANNEQFF	TGTGCCAGCCGAGCAGCTAACAATGAGCAGTTCTTC
TRBD2	-	TRBV6-1	TRBJ2-7	CASSEGLAGELYEQYF	TGTGCCAGCAGTGAAGGACTAGCGGGAGAATTATACGAGCAGTACTTC
-	many	TRBV30	TRBJ1-1	CAWSASQGTEAFF	TGTGCCTGGAGTGCTTCCCAGGGAACTGAAGCTTTCTTT
TRBD1	-	TRBV5-1	TRBJ1-6	CASSLAGTETLTSPLHF	TGCGCCAGCAGCTTGGCCGGGACAGAAACATTGACTTCACCCCTCCACTTT